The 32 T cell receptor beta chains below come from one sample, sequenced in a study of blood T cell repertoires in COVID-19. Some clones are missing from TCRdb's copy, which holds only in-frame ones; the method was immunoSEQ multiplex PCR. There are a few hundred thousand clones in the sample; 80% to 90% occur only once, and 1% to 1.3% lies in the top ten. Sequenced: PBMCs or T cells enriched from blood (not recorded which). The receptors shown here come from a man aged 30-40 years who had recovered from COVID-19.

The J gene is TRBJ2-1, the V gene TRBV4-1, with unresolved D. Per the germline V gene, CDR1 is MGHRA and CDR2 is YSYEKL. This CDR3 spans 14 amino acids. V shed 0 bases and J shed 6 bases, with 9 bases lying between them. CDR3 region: CASSQDFIPNEQFF. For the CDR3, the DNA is TGCGCCAGCAGCCAAGACTTTATTCCCAATGAGCAGTTCTTC.

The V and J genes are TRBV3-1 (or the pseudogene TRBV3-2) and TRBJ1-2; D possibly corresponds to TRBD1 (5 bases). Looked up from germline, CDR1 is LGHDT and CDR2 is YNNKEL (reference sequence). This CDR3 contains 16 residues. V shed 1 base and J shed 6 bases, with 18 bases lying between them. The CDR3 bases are TGTGCCAGCAGCCAAGGCGGGGCCCCGCTGCGGAATGGCTACACCTTC. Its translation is CASSQGGAPLRNGYTF.

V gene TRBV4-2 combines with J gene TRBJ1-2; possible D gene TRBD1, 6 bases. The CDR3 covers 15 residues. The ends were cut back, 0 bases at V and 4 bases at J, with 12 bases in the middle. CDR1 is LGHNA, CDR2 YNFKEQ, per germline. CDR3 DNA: TGTGCCAGCAGCCAAGAGAACAGGGTGAGCTATGGCTACACCTTC. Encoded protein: CASSQENRVSYGYTF.

CDR3 in DNA: TGTGCCGCAGGGGTTGGCGGGGAGCTGTTTTTT. Translation gives CAAGVGGELFF. The chain uses TRBV10-3 and TRBJ2-2; D perhaps matches TRBD1 (6 bases). This CDR3 comprises 11 residues. V lost 11 bases and J 7 bases, leaving 11 bases between the germline ends. Germline CDR1 reads ENHRY; CDR2 reads SYGVKD.

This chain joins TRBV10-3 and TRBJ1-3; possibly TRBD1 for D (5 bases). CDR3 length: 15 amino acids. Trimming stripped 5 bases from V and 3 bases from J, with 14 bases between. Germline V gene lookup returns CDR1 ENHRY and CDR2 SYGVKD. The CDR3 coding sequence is TGTGCCATCAGTAACCGTGACAGTTTTGGAAACACCATATATTTT. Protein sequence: CAISNRDSFGNTIYF.

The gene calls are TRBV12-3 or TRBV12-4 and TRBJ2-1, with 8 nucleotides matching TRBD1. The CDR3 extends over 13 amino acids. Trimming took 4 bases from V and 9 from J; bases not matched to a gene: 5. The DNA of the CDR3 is TGTGCCAGCAGTTATCAGGGGGCCGGTGAGCAGTTCTTC. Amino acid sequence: CASSYQGAGEQFF.

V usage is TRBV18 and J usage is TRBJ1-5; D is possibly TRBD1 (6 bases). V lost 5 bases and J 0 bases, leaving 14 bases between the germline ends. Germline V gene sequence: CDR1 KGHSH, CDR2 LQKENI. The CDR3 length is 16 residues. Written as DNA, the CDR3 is TGTGCCAGCTCAACAGGACAGACTTATAGCAATCAGCCCCAGCATTTT. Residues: CASSTGQTYSNQPQHF.

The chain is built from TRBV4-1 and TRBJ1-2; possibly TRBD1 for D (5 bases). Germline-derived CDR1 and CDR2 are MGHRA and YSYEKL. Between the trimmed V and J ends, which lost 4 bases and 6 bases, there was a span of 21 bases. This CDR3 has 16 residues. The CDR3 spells CASSPKEFQGRDGYTF. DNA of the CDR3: TGCGCCAGCAGCCCCAAAGAGTTTCAGGGTAGGGATGGCTACACCTTC.

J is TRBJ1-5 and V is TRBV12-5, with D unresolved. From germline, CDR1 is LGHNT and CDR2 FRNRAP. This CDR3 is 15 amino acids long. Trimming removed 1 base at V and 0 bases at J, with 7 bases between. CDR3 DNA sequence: TGTGCTAGTGGTTTGGGAGAAATTAGCAATCAGCCCCAGCATTTT. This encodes CASGLGEISNQPQHF.

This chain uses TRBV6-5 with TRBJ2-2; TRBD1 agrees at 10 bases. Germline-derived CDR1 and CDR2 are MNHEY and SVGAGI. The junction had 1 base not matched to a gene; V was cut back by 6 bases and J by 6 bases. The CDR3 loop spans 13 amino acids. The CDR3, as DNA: TGTGCCAGCAGGGGGACAGGGGCCGGGGAGCTGTTTTTT. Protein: CASRGTGAGELFF.

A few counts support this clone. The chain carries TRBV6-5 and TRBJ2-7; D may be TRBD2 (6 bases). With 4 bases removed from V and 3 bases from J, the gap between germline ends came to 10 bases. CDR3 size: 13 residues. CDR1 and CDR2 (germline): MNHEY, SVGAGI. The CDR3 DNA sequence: TGTGCCAGCAGTTCAAGGGGAGGCTACGAGCAGTACTTC. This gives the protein CASSSRGGYEQYF.

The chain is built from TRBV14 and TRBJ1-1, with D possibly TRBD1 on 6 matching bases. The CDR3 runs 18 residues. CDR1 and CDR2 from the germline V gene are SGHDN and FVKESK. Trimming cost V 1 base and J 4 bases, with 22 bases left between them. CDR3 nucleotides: TGTGCCAGCAGCCAAGCAGGCAGGGGCGGTCTGGTCGCCACTGAAGCTTTCTTT. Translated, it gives CASSQAGRGGLVATEAFF.

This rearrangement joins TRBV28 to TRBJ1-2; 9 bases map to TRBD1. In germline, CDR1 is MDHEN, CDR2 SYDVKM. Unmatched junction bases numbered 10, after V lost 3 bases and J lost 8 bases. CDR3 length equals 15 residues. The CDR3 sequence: CASSFPTGGLVGYTF. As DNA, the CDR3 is TGTGCCAGCAGTTTTCCTACAGGGGGCTTGGTAGGCTACACCTTC.

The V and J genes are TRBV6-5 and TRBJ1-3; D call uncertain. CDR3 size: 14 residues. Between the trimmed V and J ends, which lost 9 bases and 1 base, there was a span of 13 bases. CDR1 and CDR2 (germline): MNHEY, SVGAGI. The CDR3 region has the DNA TGTGCCAGTGGCGAGTGGGCATCTGGAAACACCATATATTTT. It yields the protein CASGEWASGNTIYF.

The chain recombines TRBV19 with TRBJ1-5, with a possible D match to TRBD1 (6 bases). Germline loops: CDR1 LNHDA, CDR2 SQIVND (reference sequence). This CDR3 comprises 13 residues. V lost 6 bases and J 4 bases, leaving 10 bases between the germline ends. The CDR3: CASRDSINQPQHF. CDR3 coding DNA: TGTGCCAGTAGGGACAGCATAAATCAGCCCCAGCATTTT.

For the CDR3, the DNA is TGTGCCAGCAGTGCCCCCGGCTACAATGAGCAGTTCTTC. It encodes CASSAPGYNEQFF. The rearrangement uses TRBV2 and TRBJ2-1; D is ambiguous. The CDR3 spans 13 residues. The germline V and J ends were trimmed by 4 bases and 3 bases, with 7 bases remaining between them. CDR1 SNHLY and CDR2 FYNNEI come from the germline V gene.

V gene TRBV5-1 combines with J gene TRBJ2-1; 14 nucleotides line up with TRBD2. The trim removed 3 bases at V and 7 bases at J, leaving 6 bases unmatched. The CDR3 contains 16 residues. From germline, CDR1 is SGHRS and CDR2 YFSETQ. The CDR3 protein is CASSSRLAGGGNEQFF. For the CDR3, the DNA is TGCGCCAGCAGCTCTCGACTAGCGGGAGGGGGAAATGAGCAGTTCTTC.

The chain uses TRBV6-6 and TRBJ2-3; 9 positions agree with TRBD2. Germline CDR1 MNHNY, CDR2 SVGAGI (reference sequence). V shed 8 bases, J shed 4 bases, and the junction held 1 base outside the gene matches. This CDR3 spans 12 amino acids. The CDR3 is CASWTSADTQYF. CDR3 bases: TGTGCCAGCTGGACTAGCGCAGATACGCAGTATTTT.

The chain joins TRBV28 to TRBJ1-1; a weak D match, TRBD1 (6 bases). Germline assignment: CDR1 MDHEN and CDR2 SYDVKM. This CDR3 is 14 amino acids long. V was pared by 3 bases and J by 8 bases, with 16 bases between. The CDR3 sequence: CASSFSGDHEEAFF. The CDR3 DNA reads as TGTGCCAGCAGTTTTTCAGGGGATCACGAAGAAGCTTTCTTT.

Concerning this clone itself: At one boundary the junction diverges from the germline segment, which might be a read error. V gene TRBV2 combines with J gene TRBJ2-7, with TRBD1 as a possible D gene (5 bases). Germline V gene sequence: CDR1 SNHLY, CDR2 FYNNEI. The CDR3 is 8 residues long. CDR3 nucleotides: TGTGCCAGCAGCGTACAGGACTTC. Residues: CASSVQDF. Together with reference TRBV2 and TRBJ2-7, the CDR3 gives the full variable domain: EPEVTQTPSHQVTQMGQEVILRCVPISNHLYFYWYRQILGQKVEFLVSFYNNEISEKSEIFDDQFSVERPDGSNFTLKIRSTKLEDSAMYFCASSVQDFGPGTRLTVT.

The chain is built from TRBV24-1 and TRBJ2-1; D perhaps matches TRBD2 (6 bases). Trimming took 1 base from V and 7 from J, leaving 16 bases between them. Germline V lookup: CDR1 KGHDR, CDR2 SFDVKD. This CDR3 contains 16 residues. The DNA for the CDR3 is TGTGCCACCAGTGATTTTTCGGGAGAACGTTTAAATGAGCAGTTCTTC. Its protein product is CATSDFSGERLNEQFF.

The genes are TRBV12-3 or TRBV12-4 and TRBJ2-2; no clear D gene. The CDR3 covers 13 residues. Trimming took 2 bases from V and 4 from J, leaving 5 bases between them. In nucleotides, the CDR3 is TGTGCCAGCAGTTTATTGAGCACCGGGGAGCTGTTTTTT. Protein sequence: CASSLLSTGELFF.

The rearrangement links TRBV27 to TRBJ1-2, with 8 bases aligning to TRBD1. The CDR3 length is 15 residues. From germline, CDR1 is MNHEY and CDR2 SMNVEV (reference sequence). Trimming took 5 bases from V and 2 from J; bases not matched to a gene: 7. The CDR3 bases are TGTGCCAGCAGTGGGTGGGACAGGCTAAACTATGGCTACACCTTC. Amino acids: CASSGWDRLNYGYTF.

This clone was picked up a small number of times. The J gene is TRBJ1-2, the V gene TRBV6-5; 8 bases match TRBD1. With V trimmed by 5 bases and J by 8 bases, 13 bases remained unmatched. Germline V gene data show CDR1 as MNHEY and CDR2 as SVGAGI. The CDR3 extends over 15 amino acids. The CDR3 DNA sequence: TGTGCCAGCAGTAGAACACAGGGGGAGGTAGTGGGCTACACCTTC. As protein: CASSRTQGEVVGYTF.

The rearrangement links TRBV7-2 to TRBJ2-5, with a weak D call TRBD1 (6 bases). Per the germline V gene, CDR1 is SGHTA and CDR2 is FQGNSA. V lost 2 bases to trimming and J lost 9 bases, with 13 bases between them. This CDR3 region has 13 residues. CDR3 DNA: TGTGCCAGCAGCTTAACAGACAGGCCGTCCCAGTACTTC. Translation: CASSLTDRPSQYF.

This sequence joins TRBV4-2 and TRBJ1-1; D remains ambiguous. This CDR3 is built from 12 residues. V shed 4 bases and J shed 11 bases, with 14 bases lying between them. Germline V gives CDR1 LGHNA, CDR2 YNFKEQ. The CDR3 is CASSRGWASAFF. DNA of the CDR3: TGTGCCAGCAGCCGCGGGTGGGCCAGCGCTTTCTTT.

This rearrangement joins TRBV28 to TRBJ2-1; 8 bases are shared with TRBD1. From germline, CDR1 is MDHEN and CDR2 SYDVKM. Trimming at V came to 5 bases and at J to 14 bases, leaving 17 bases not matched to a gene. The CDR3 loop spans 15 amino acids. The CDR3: CASSSPGTGRWWEFF. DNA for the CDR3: TGTGCCAGCAGTAGCCCCGGGACAGGTCGTTGGTGGGAGTTCTTC.

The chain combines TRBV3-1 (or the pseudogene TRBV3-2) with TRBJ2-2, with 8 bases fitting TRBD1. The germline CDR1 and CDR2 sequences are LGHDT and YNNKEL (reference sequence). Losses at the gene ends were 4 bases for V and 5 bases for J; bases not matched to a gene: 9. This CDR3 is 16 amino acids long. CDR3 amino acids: CASSRGQGANTGELFF. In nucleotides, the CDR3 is TGTGCCAGCAGCCGCGGGCAGGGGGCCAATACCGGGGAGCTGTTTTTT.

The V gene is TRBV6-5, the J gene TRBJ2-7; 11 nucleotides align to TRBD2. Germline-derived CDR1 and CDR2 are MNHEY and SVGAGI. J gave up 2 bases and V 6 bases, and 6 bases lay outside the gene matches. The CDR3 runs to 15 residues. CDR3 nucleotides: TGTGCCAGCAGAGAGGGACTAGCGGAAACCTACGAGCAGTACTTC. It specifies CASREGLAETYEQYF.

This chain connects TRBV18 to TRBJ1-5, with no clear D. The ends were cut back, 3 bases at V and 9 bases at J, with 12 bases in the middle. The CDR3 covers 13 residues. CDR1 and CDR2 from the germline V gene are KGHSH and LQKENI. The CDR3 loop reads CASSPKQTGPQHF. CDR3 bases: TGTGCCAGCTCACCGAAGCAGACGGGGCCCCAGCATTTT. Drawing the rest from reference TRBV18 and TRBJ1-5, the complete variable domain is NAGVMQNPRHLVRRRGQEARLRCSPMKGHSHVYWYRQLPEEGLKFMVYLQKENIIDESGMPKERFSAEFPKEGPSILRIQQVVRGDSAAYFCASSPKQTGPQHFGDGTRLSIL.

The CDR3 region is CASSLQGRNNSPLHF. The DNA of the CDR3 is TGTGCCAGCAGCTTACAGGGTCGGAATAATTCACCCCTCCACTTT. The V call is TRBV28, the J call TRBJ1-6, with D possibly TRBD1 on 6 matching bases. In germline, CDR1 is MDHEN, CDR2 SYDVKM. This CDR3 contains 15 residues. Between the trimmed V and J ends, which lost 6 bases and 5 bases, there was a span of 14 bases.

CDR3: CASSPRLAGRTDTQYF. The DNA of the CDR3 is TGTGCCAGCTCACCGCGCCTAGCGGGAAGGACAGATACGCAGTATTTT. V gene TRBV18 combines with J gene TRBJ2-3; 9 bases match TRBD2. The V gene's germline CDR1 is KGHSH and CDR2 LQKENI. Trimming removed 3 bases from V and 3 bases from J; junction bases left unmatched: 7. This CDR3 is 16 amino acids long.